This TCR beta chain was captured by sequencing in a study of T-cell reconstitution after alpha-beta-depleted transplantation in children. A library of TCRbeta sequences, prepared with unique molecular identifiers, was generated. TCRdb reprocessed the PCR reads via MiXCR and lists one record per CDR3 protein. The data contain hundreds of thousands of distinct CDR3 sequences, roughly a tenth of them seen just once; the ten biggest clones take up 25% to 30%. With regard to this clonotype: Antigen unknown.

This CDR3 spans 14 amino acids. Germline assignment: CDR1 SGHTA and CDR2 FQGNSA. The study's findings and limits: Most T-cell counts and diversity one year after the transplant came from T cells that were newly produced. Recipient T cells and thymic progenitors that survived gave rise to the high TCRbeta diversity observed at day 60 in some patients. Several hundred expanded graft clones reportedly supplied alpha-beta T cells about two months after transplant.

Here the sequenced sample was PBMCs, taken before TCRalphabeta/CD19-depleted stem cell transplant. The receptor's source is a child younger than two with acute myeloid leukemia, due to receive a stem cell transplant. This sequence joins TRBV7-2 and TRBJ2-7; D is unclear. The end of the DNA fits TRBJ2-5 better, so the J call may be wrong. The CDR3: CASSSLPKSGTQYF. The CDR3 DNA is TGTGCCAGCAGCTCTCTCCCAAAGAGTGGGACCCAGTACTTC.